The subject of this entry is one T cell receptor beta chain. Only a few counts were recorded for this clonotype. No cognate antigen has been identified for it. No quality values exist for individual bases; no much larger clone is one base distant. The data originate from a study of T cells in Graves' hyperthyroidism and ophthalmopathy (dated by TCRdb to about 2019). With respect to the entire study: Peripheral blood samples were taken at the time of initial diagnosis, prior to any treatment. TCR Vbeta CDR3 sequencing of approximately 140 peripheral blood samples (over 40 ophthalmopathy, about 75 hyperthyroidism and some 17 progressor patients) is reported in the paper. A discovery cohort of about 96 patients, 43 with Graves' ophthalmopathy and roughly 59 with stable Graves' hyperthyroidism, was used to find distinguishing TCR V-J signatures. The approximately 98 discovery patients were randomly divided into training and test sets at a 7:3 ratio. After blood sampling, hyperthyroidism patients were treated with methimazole at a starting dose of 30 mg daily, and ophthalmopathy patients were treated with high-dose intravenous methylprednisolone. Prospective prediction of ophthalmopathy was tested in an independent validation cohort consisting of 18 to 20 hyperthyroidism patients and more than 15 patients who later progressed to ophthalmopathy. Thyroid tissue and blood T-cell repertoires from six Graves' hyperthyroidism patients were also compared in the study.

Overall results and qualifications from the work: Most expanded thyroid clonotypes (frequency above 0.001) were also detected in blood, suggesting blood repertoires may reflect thyroid immune responses. During validation, the model predicted progression to ophthalmopathy a median of about 5.9 months ahead of onset, with 60% to 71% sensitivity and around 73% specificity. In cross-validation, a model built on a 13 V-J signature told ophthalmopathy apart from stable hyperthyroidism with under 90% sensitivity and about 81% specificity, and in testing the same model reached 80%/75%. Sample size was not statistically predetermined, and blinding of investigators to group allocation was not performed.

The germline V and J ends show losses of 3 bases and 1 base respectively, and no gene match explains 4 bases of the junction. The germline V gene gives CDR1 as ENHRY and CDR2 as SYGVKD. The CDR3, cysteine through phenylalanine, is 15 amino acids long. The kept DNA is CDR3 alone, 45 bases in frame from the first base. Stable Graves' hyperthyroidism was defined as the absence of progression to ophthalmopathy over 18 months of follow-up. Hyperthyroidism patients were newly diagnosed, had a disease duration of under 2 months, and were aged 18 to 65 years. Patients with uncontrolled infections, other autoimmune diseases, pregnancy or lactation were excluded. Diagnoses were established on the basis of clinical symptoms, serum thyroxine and TRAb, thyroid ultrasound, and orbital computed tomography. Ficoll-Paque density gradient centrifugation was used to isolate PBMCs from about 10 ml of fresh peripheral blood. Total RNA was extracted with Trizol reagent, and quality was checked on an Agilent 2100 Bioanalyzer.

TCR beta CDR3 regions were amplified from RNA transcripts. The first round of RT-PCR for the TCR CDR3 was performed with the HTBI primer set and the Qiagen OneStep RT-PCR kit. Libraries were constructed in a second round of multiplex PCR, after which size selection and purification were carried out. Paired-end sequencing of the libraries was performed with 100 bp reads on an Illumina HiSeq2000. The study's processing was this. SOAPnuke was used to process the raw data, with reads discarded if the reads contained adapters or uncalled bases, had a mean Phred below 15, or lacked an exact constant-primer or identifier match. High-quality paired reads were merged with COPE v1.2.5, and unique nucleotide sequences were defined as clonotypes. Clonotypes were aligned to IMGT TRBV, TRBD and TRBJ reference segments using MiTCR v1.1. Analysis was restricted to V-J combinations with a frequency above 0.0001, which covered 99.2% of repertoires. A TCS score was defined as the ratio of F50 (clonal expansion) to E x V (chaos), with BLOSUM62-based TCRdist applied between CDR3 peptides within each V-J. Welch's t-statistics and random forest reduced roughly 500 V-J features to 10 to 15, which were used in a naive Bayes classifier (R e1071). The raw public reads went through TCRdb reprocessing: fastp at Q25, MiXCR clone calling, in-frame beta chains kept. Duplicate CDR3 protein sequences are folded into a single record with the most common DNA and genes. In this record, the V and J calls reflect TCRdb's handling and not the investigators' own analysis. This sample is represented by approximately 400,000 distinct CDR3 sequences; roughly 13% of them were singletons. The ten largest clones represent 8% to 13% of the sample.

The V and J genes are TRBV10-3 and TRBJ2-3; TRBD2 agrees with 7 junctional bases. Specimen: blood. The receptor comes from an older woman with Graves' hyperthyroidism. The DNA is as follows: TGTGCCATCAGTGACCGCGGGGGTGGCACAGATACGCAGTATTTT. Its translation reads: CAISDRGGGTDTQYF.